Below are 25 T cell receptor beta chains sequenced from a single sample in a study of blood T cell repertoires in COVID-19. Here immunoSEQ multiplex PCR was the method, and the copy in TCRdb shows in-frame clones only, minus some. This table holds some 99,000 clones, roughly 83% found once. The sequencing sample was made of peripheral blood. The receptors stem from a woman aged 60-70 years with acute or convalescent COVID-19.

The V and J genes are TRBV12-3 or TRBV12-4 and TRBJ1-5; no clear D gene. Between the trimmed V and J ends, which lost 4 bases and 4 bases, there was a span of 8 bases. This CDR3 is built from 13 residues. The CDR3 bases are TGTGCCAGCAGTTGGCAGGCAAATCAGCCCCAGCATTTT. This translates into CASSWQANQPQHF.

The gene calls are TRBV6-5 and TRBJ2-1; weak D call: TRBD1 (5 bases). V was trimmed by 7 bases and J by 9 bases, leaving 10 bases between them. The CDR3 has 11 amino acids. Germline values: CDR1 MNHEY, CDR2 SVGAGI. CDR3 nucleotides: TGTGCCAGCACGCAGGGTGTTGAGCAGTTCTTC. Residues: CASTQGVEQFF.

V and J are TRBV7-6 and TRBJ1-1; D call uncertain. There are 14 residues in the CDR3. V was cut by 5 bases and J by 5 bases, with 15 bases left in between. Germline V lookup: CDR1 SGHVS, CDR2 FNYEAQ. CDR3 coding DNA: TGTGCCAGCAGCCGAGGAAATTCTGGTACTGAAGCTTTCTTT. It encodes CASSRGNSGTEAFF.

J is TRBJ2-1 and V is TRBV5-1; the match to TRBD1 covers 7 bases. With 4 bases clipped from V and 0 bases from J, the junction kept 10 bases outside the gene matches. The CDR3 extends over 17 amino acids. The germline V gene encodes CDR1 SGHRS and CDR2 YFSETQ. The chain's CDR3 is CASSRVTGFSSYNEQFF. The CDR3 DNA follows: TGCGCCAGCAGCAGGGTGACAGGGTTCAGCTCCTACAATGAGCAGTTCTTC. Complete variable domain (other parts from reference TRBV5-1 and TRBJ2-1): KAGVTQTPRYLIKTRGQQVTLSCSPISGHRSVSWYQQTPGQGLQFLFEYFSETQRNKGNFPGRFSGRQFSNSRSEMNVSTLELGDSALYLCASSRVTGFSSYNEQFFGPGTRLTVL.

The chain recombines TRBV5-1 with TRBJ2-3, with 7 bases identical to TRBD1. Germline CDR1 and CDR2: SGHRS and YFSETQ. The CDR3 is made up of 16 amino acids. The V segment lost 6 bases and the J segment 2 bases; nucleotides outside the gene matches: 12. The CDR3 DNA reads TGCGCCAGCAAGCTGGGATTGACAGGGACCACAGATACGCAGTATTTT. Its translation is CASKLGLTGTTDTQYF. Together with reference TRBV5-1 and TRBJ2-3, the CDR3 gives the full variable domain: KAGVTQTPRYLIKTRGQQVTLSCSPISGHRSVSWYQQTPGQGLQFLFEYFSETQRNKGNFPGRFSGRQFSNSRSEMNVSTLELGDSALYLCASKLGLTGTTDTQYFGPGTRLTVL.

This clone has more than one count but fewer than ten. This chain links TRBV2 with TRBJ2-1, with D possibly TRBD2 on 6 matching bases. Germline assignment: CDR1 SNHLY and CDR2 FYNNEI. The CDR3 sequence is 13 residues long. V was shortened by 4 bases and J by 10 bases, with 14 bases between the two germline ends. The CDR3 DNA follows: TGTGCCAGCAGTGGGCAAGGACTAAGAGAGCAGTTCTTC. Encoded protein: CASSGQGLREQFF.

This rearrangement joins TRBV10-3 to TRBJ1-4, with D possibly being TRBD1 (6 bases). Germline-derived CDR1 and CDR2 are ENHRY and SYGVKD. This CDR3 comprises 13 residues. Trimming left V 8 bases short and J 8 bases short, with 15 bases between. The CDR3 coding sequence is TGTGCCATCTCTTCAGGGGCGGACGAAAAACTGTTTTTT. Translated: CAISSGADEKLFF.

The chain links TRBV4-3 to TRBJ2-7, with 7 nucleotides matching TRBD2. The germline gives CDR1 LGHNA, CDR2 YSLEER. The CDR3 runs 14 residues. Trimming cost V 4 bases and J 0 bases; bases outside gene matches: 3. CDR3 nucleotide sequence: TGCGCCAGCAGCCCCACTAGCGACTCCTACGAGCAGTACTTC. As protein: CASSPTSDSYEQYF.

J is TRBJ1-1 and V is TRBV28, with D possibly TRBD1 on 6 matching bases. Germline lookup yields CDR1 MDHEN and CDR2 SYDVKM. V lost 7 bases, J lost 6 bases, and 15 bases lay in between. The CDR3 has 13 residues. The CDR3 DNA sequence: TGTGCCAGCACGGGAGGGGGGCGCCCTGAAGCTTTCTTT. Translation gives CASTGGGRPEAFF.

The sample holds a few counts of this clone. The same CDR3 arises from other DNA sequences in this sample as well. The J gene is TRBJ2-1, the V gene TRBV18, with D perhaps TRBD1 (5 bases). The CDR3 is made up of 14 amino acids. Trimming removed 5 bases from V and 4 bases from J, with 12 bases in between. Germline V gene data show CDR1 as KGHSH and CDR2 as LQKENI. The CDR3 sequence is CASSTQGNYNEQFF. The CDR3 DNA follows: TGTGCCAGCTCAACGCAGGGAAATTACAATGAGCAGTTCTTC.

The chain couples TRBV2 to TRBJ1-2, with a weak D call TRBD1 (6 bases). The germline V gene encodes CDR1 SNHLY and CDR2 FYNNEI. The CDR3 loop spans 14 amino acids. V dropped 6 bases and J dropped 8 bases, with 19 bases sitting between them. CDR3 amino acids: CASSLIDRSRGYTF. Written as DNA, the CDR3 is TGTGCCAGCAGCCTAATTGACAGGTCGAGGGGCTACACCTTC.

In regard to this clone: Other DNA sequences of this sample code for an identical CDR3. The V call is TRBV6-2 or TRBV6-3, the J call TRBJ1-3; D remains unclear. CDR1 MNHEY and CDR2 SVGEGT come from the germline V gene. The CDR3 sequence is 14 residues long. Between the trimmed V and J ends, which lost 2 bases and 2 bases, there was a span of 7 bases. The CDR3 loop is CASSYGGTGNTIYF. The DNA of the CDR3 is TGTGCCAGCAGTTACGGAGGGACTGGAAACACCATATATTTT.

This rearrangement joins TRBV9 to TRBJ2-2; 11 nucleotides line up with TRBD2. Losses at the gene ends were 4 bases for V and 5 bases for J; bases not matched to a gene: 4. The V gene's germline CDR1 is SGDLS and CDR2 YYNGEE. This CDR3 has 15 residues. CDR3 bases: TGTGCCAGCAGCCCGGGACTAGCGGTTACCGGGGAGCTGTTTTTT. Residues: CASSPGLAVTGELFF.

The J gene is TRBJ1-2, the V gene TRBV28, with D possibly matching TRBD1 (5 bases). Trimming took 2 bases from V and 8 from J, leaving 18 bases between them. This CDR3 spans 15 amino acids. Germline V gene lookup returns CDR1 MDHEN and CDR2 SYDVKM. The CDR3 region is CASSLGVGVTNGYTF. In DNA, the CDR3 is TGTGCCAGCAGTTTAGGGGTAGGGGTGACGAACGGCTACACCTTC.

The chain has TRBV5-6 and TRBJ1-5; D not certain. This CDR3 is built from 14 residues. Deletions cut 3 bases from V and 0 bases from J, with 7 bases between. Per germline, CDR1 SGHDT and CDR2 YYEEEE. This CDR3 reads CASSSSPSNQPQHF. DNA for the CDR3: TGTGCCAGCAGCTCCTCCCCTAGCAATCAGCCCCAGCATTTT.

This chain connects TRBV20-1 to TRBJ2-1; 11 bases agree with TRBD2. The CDR3 spans 14 residues. The junction had 5 bases not matched to a gene; V was cut back by 5 bases and J by 5 bases. Germline loops: CDR1 DFQATT, CDR2 SNEGSKA (reference sequence). CDR3 bases: TGCAGTGCTGGTGGGACTAGCGGTCACAATGAGCAGTTCTTC. Its translation: CSAGGTSGHNEQFF.

This clone was seen only a few times. The chain uses TRBV28 and TRBJ1-2; D may be TRBD1 (5 bases). The V end was cut by 8 bases, the J end by 8 bases, with 18 bases between. The CDR3 extends over 13 amino acids. Germline CDR1 is MDHEN and CDR2 is SYDVKM. CDR3 sequence (DNA): TGTGCCAGCGGATTGGAGGGGTTACGGGGCTACACCTTC. Translation: CASGLEGLRGYTF.

V usage is TRBV5-6 and J usage is TRBJ1-4; 10 bases map to TRBD1. CDR1 SGHDT and CDR2 YYEEEE come from the germline V gene. V lost 3 bases and J lost 7; bases outside the gene matches: 6. The CDR3 runs to 15 residues. This chain's CDR3 is CASSSTGTGVEKLFF. The CDR3 nucleotides read TGTGCCAGCAGCTCAACCGGGACAGGGGTTGAAAAACTGTTTTTT.

CDR3 coding DNA: TGTGCCATCAGCTTAGACAGGGACGGCTACACCTTC. Translated, it gives CAISLDRDGYTF. The chain carries TRBV10-3 and TRBJ1-2; 7 bases are shared with TRBD1. There are 12 residues in the CDR3. Looked up from germline, CDR1 is ENHRY and CDR2 is SYGVKD. The V segment lost 6 bases and the J segment 8 bases; nucleotides outside the gene matches: 6.

This sequence joins TRBV27 and TRBJ2-4, with TRBD2 matching 7 bases. J was trimmed by 3 bases and V by 0 bases; bases with no gene match: 8. This CDR3 is 17 amino acids long. Germline assignment: CDR1 MNHEY and CDR2 SMNVEV (reference sequence). CDR3 sequence reads: CASSLSVAGAVKNIQYF. CDR3 in DNA: TGTGCCAGCAGTTTATCCGTCGCGGGAGCCGTCAAAAACATTCAGTACTTC.

The chain is built from TRBV2 and TRBJ1-1; 12 bases fit TRBD1. The trim removed 4 bases at V and 4 bases at J, leaving 7 bases unmatched. This CDR3 is built from 16 residues. Germline V CDR1 and CDR2: SNHLY, FYNNEI. This chain's CDR3 is CASSAGTGGSVTEAFF. CDR3 sequence (DNA): TGTGCCAGCAGTGCCGGGACAGGGGGCTCGGTCACTGAAGCTTTCTTT.

J is TRBJ2-3 and V is TRBV11-3; possibly TRBD1 for D (6 bases). The CDR3 runs to 15 residues. Germline CDR1 and CDR2: SGHNT and YENEEA. The germline V and J ends were trimmed by 4 bases and 10 bases, with 21 bases remaining between them. CDR3 loop: CASSSGQRSLDAQYF. CDR3 sequence (DNA): TGTGCCAGCAGCTCAGGACAGAGGAGTCTGGATGCGCAGTATTTT.

The chain uses TRBV11-3 and TRBJ2-1, with 10 bases aligning to TRBD1. The germline V gene encodes CDR1 SGHNT and CDR2 YENEEA. V gave up 5 bases and J gave up 4 bases; unmatched junction bases: 8. The CDR3 has 16 amino acids. CDR3 bases: TGTGCCAGCAGCGCCGGGACGGGACAGGGGTACAATGAGCAGTTCTTC. Amino acid sequence: CASSAGTGQGYNEQFF.

The chain combines TRBV19 with TRBJ2-2, with TRBD2 identical over 8 bases. Germline loops: CDR1 LNHDA, CDR2 SQIVND (reference sequence). V gave up 8 bases and J gave up 5 bases; unmatched junction bases: 4. There are 13 residues in the CDR3. CDR3 residues: CASLAGPTGELFF. The CDR3 DNA reads TGTGCCAGTTTAGCGGGACCAACCGGGGAGCTGTTTTTT.

This clone was observed a few times. The chain recombines TRBV12-5 with TRBJ2-1; TRBD2 agrees at 9 bases. With V trimmed by 0 bases and J by 8 bases, 14 bases remained unmatched. CDR3 length equals 18 residues. The germline V gene encodes CDR1 LGHNT and CDR2 FRNRAP. The CDR3 region is CASGLVRAGGLRRDEQFF. The CDR3 nucleotides read TGTGCTAGTGGTTTGGTACGTGCGGGGGGGCTCCGTAGGGATGAGCAGTTCTTC.